A selection of T cell receptor beta chains follows, all from one sample in a study of CD8+CD57+ T cells in acquired aplastic anemia. Via MiXCR, TCRdb re-called the reads, giving one row per CDR3 protein. The sample holds roughly 58,000 distinct CDR3 sequences, around 55% seen once. Sample: sorted CD4+, CD8+, or CD8+CD57+ T cells (not recorded which) from PBMCs. These receptors originate from a human donor in good health, serving as a control. The CDR3 runs from the conserved cysteine through the conserved F or W. The D gene is left open where the match is weak. Size values are once, few and many counts, or a class for expanded clones, and some rows have none.

v_gene: TRBV10-3; j_gene: TRBJ2-1; abundance: -; d_gene: -; CDR3nt: TGTGCCATCACCTCTACAGGGAGGGGAAGCAATGAGCAGTTCTTC; CDR3aa: CAITSTGRGSNEQFF
v_gene: TRBV7-3; j_gene: TRBJ1-1; abundance: -; d_gene: -; CDR3nt: TGTGCCAGCAGCTTTATAAACACTGAAGCTTTCTTT; CDR3aa: CASSFINTEAFF
v_gene: TRBV29-1; j_gene: TRBJ2-3; abundance: many; d_gene: -; CDR3nt: TGCAGCTTTTCCTTTACAGATACGCAGTATTTT; CDR3aa: CSFSFTDTQYF
v_gene: TRBV2; j_gene: TRBJ1-1; abundance: -; d_gene: TRBD1; CDR3nt: TGTGCCAGCAGTGACGGACAGGGGGTAAATGAAGCTTTCTTT; CDR3aa: CASSDGQGVNEAFF
v_gene: TRBV7-8; j_gene: TRBJ2-5; abundance: few; d_gene: -; CDR3nt: TGTGCCAGCAGCTTAGACTGGAGTGGAGGGACCCAGTACTTC; CDR3aa: CASSLDWSGGTQYF
v_gene: TRBV29-1; j_gene: TRBJ2-3; abundance: -; d_gene: -; CDR3nt: TGCAGCCGTCGTCGGGGGCCGGGCACAGATACGCAGTATTTT; CDR3aa: CSRRRGPGTDTQYF
v_gene: TRBV20-1; j_gene: TRBJ2-4; abundance: many; d_gene: TRBD2; CDR3nt: TGCAGTGCCGGGACTAGTCACATTCAGTACTTC; CDR3aa: CSAGTSHIQYF
v_gene: TRBV19; j_gene: TRBJ2-7; abundance: -; d_gene: -; CDR3nt: TGTGCCACCTCCCCCTTCCCGATCCTCGAGCAGTACTTC; CDR3aa: CATSPFPILEQYF
v_gene: TRBV5-6; j_gene: TRBJ1-6; abundance: many; d_gene: -; CDR3nt: TGTGCCAGCAGCTCGTTGACAAAGAGTCATTCACCCCTCCACTTT; CDR3aa: CASSSLTKSHSPLHF
v_gene: TRBV2; j_gene: TRBJ2-3; abundance: -; d_gene: -; CDR3nt: TGTGCCAGCAGGAGGGGGGGGGGCCCGGCAGATACGCAGTATTTT; CDR3aa: CASRRGGGPADTQYF
v_gene: TRBV5-1; j_gene: TRBJ2-7; abundance: -; d_gene: TRBD1; CDR3nt: TGCGCCAGCAGCTTGGAGGGACAGTCCTACGAGCAGTACTTC; CDR3aa: CASSLEGQSYEQYF
v_gene: TRBV20-1; j_gene: TRBJ2-7; abundance: -; d_gene: -; CDR3nt: TGCAGTGCTAGAGAGGGGGCACAGGACCACGAGCAGTACTTC; CDR3aa: CSAREGAQDHEQYF
v_gene: TRBV19; j_gene: TRBJ1-1; abundance: -; d_gene: TRBD1; CDR3nt: TGTGCCAGTAGTATGGACAGGGGAAGTGGCACTGAAGCTTTCTTT; CDR3aa: CASSMDRGSGTEAFF
v_gene: TRBV19; j_gene: TRBJ1-5; abundance: -; d_gene: TRBD1; CDR3nt: TGTGCCAGTAGATGGGGACAGGGGAGCAATCAGCCCCAGCATTTT; CDR3aa: CASRWGQGSNQPQHF
v_gene: TRBV15; j_gene: TRBJ2-5; abundance: -; d_gene: -; CDR3nt: TGTGCCACCAGCCGAGAGGGCAGCAACCAAGAGACCCAGTACTTC; CDR3aa: CATSREGSNQETQYF
v_gene: TRBV2; j_gene: TRBJ1-1; abundance: -; d_gene: -; CDR3nt: TGTGCCAGCAGTGAATATGCCTACCCGGGCACTGAAGCTTTCTTT; CDR3aa: CASSEYAYPGTEAFF
v_gene: TRBV10-3; j_gene: TRBJ1-5; abundance: -; d_gene: TRBD1; CDR3nt: TGTGCCACCAGGGACAGGGTTGGAGATCAGCCCCAGCATTTT; CDR3aa: CATRDRVGDQPQHF
v_gene: TRBV30; j_gene: TRBJ1-1; abundance: many; d_gene: -; CDR3nt: TGTGCCTGGACTTTAGGAGGTAGGGACACTGAAGCTTTCTTT; CDR3aa: CAWTLGGRDTEAFF
v_gene: TRBV10-3; j_gene: TRBJ2-3; abundance: -; d_gene: TRBD2; CDR3nt: TGTGCCATCCGGGCGGGAGAGGTAGATACGCAGTATTTT; CDR3aa: CAIRAGEVDTQYF
v_gene: TRBV7-2; j_gene: TRBJ2-2; abundance: once; d_gene: -; CDR3nt: TGTGCCAGCAGCTTCGGAGGCGGGGAGCTGTTTTTT; CDR3aa: CASSFGGGELFF
v_gene: TRBV15; j_gene: TRBJ2-1; abundance: -; d_gene: TRBD1; CDR3nt: TGTGCCACCAGCGGCCAGAGGTCCGGGACAGGGCGCGATGAGCAGTTCTTC; CDR3aa: CATSGQRSGTGRDEQFF
v_gene: TRBV7-2; j_gene: TRBJ1-2; abundance: once; d_gene: -; CDR3nt: TGTGCCAGCAGCTTAGCGGGTTTGTATGGCTACACCTTC; CDR3aa: CASSLAGLYGYTF
v_gene: TRBV9; j_gene: TRBJ2-3; abundance: -; d_gene: TRBD2; CDR3nt: TGTGCCAGCCTTAGCGGGGGTACGCAGTATTTT; CDR3aa: CASLSGGTQYF
v_gene: TRBV2; j_gene: TRBJ1-1; abundance: few; d_gene: -; CDR3nt: TGTGCCAGCAGCCGTAGGGACGGGGAAGCTTTCTTT; CDR3aa: CASSRRDGEAFF